This T cell receptor beta chain was identified during a study of blood T cell repertoires in COVID-19. On the study more broadly: The United States, Italy and Spain supplied acute and convalescent COVID-19 samples. The cDNA or gDNA used as material had been derived from T cells, B-cell-depleted T cells, or PBMCs.

The CDR3 loop spans 18 amino acids. Germline-derived CDR1 and CDR2 are LNHDA and SQIVND (reference sequence). V shed 6 bases, J shed 0 bases, and the junction held 11 bases outside the gene matches. In the source study's methods: Reference gene primers were amplified, and this amplification served to estimate nucleated cell counts. The repertoire was sequenced with immunoSEQ multiplex PCR; TCRdb's copy has only in-frame clones and lacks some. The DNA was the basis for D and trimming; V, J and clone size are from that table. This sample has a few hundred thousand clones, with approximately 87% found just once.

This chain uses TRBV19 with TRBJ2-6; 7 bases agree with TRBD1. Sequencing was done on a sample of peripheral blood. The sequence derives from a man between 60 and 70 years old who had recovered from COVID-19. The CDR3 coding sequence is TGTGCCAGTAGATGGAGGACAGGTATTTCCTCTGGGGCCAACGTCCTGACTTTC. Translation: CASRWRTGISSGANVLTF.